Listed here are 30 T cell receptor beta chains from one sample, sequenced in a study of cytomegalovirus exposure and HLA in healthy donors. The primer mix had 60 Vbeta and 13 Jbeta primers. This table comes from immunoSEQ multiplex PCR, and its TCRdb copy is limited to in-frame clones, with some not included. There are 140,000 to 150,000 clones in the sample; around 80% occur only once, and roughly 4.7% lies in the top ten. Sequenced input: PBMCs. The receptors derive from a man between 35 and 55 years old in good health and CMV-seronegative.

This chain connects TRBV15 to TRBJ2-7, with TRBD2 matching over 7 bases. This CDR3 region has 14 residues. Germline CDR1 and CDR2: LNHNV and YYDKDF (reference sequence). V was clipped by 1 base and J by 7 bases; unmatched bases: 7. CDR3 DNA sequence: TGTGCCACCAGCAGAGGGGGAGGGCCGTGGGAGCAGTACTTC. It specifies CATSRGGGPWEQYF.

This chain connects TRBV18 to TRBJ2-3; possibly TRBD1 for D (5 bases). CDR3 length: 14 amino acids. V dropped 6 bases and J dropped 1 base, with 11 bases sitting between them. Looked up from germline, CDR1 is KGHSH and CDR2 is LQKENI. The CDR3 loop is CASSQGRRTDTQYF. The CDR3 DNA follows: TGTGCCAGCTCCCAGGGTAGACGCACAGATACGCAGTATTTT.

This clone has more than one count but fewer than ten. The chain recombines TRBV6-5 with TRBJ1-5; possibly TRBD1 for D (6 bases). Germline loops: CDR1 MNHEY, CDR2 SVGAGI. Trimming left V 6 bases short and J 2 bases short, with 14 bases between. This CDR3 is built from 15 residues. DNA of the CDR3: TGTGCCAGCAGAAGGACAGATAGTGGCAATCAGCCCCAGCATTTT. Protein product: CASRRTDSGNQPQHF.

The chain carries TRBV19 and TRBJ2-2, with 12 bases that match TRBD2. CDR3 size: 15 residues. CDR1 is LNHDA, CDR2 SQIVND, per germline (reference sequence). Trimming took 9 bases from V and 7 from J; bases not matched to a gene: 9. CDR3 in amino acids: CASLLAGGVDGELFF. In DNA form, the CDR3 reads TGTGCCAGCCTACTAGCGGGGGGAGTAGACGGGGAGCTGTTTTTT.

The chain employs TRBV10-3 and TRBJ2-7; 11 bases are shared with TRBD2. Looked up from germline, CDR1 is ENHRY and CDR2 is SYGVKD. The CDR3 is 12 residues long. The trim removed 11 bases at V and 7 bases at J, leaving 7 bases unmatched. CDR3 amino acids: CAVAGGLGEQYF. CDR3 DNA: TGTGCCGTAGCGGGGGGGCTAGGGGAGCAGTACTTC.

This chain joins TRBV5-1 and TRBJ2-7; the D is unclear. From germline, CDR1 is SGHRS and CDR2 YFSETQ. Trimming left V 7 bases short and J 5 bases short, with 10 bases between. This CDR3 has 11 residues. The CDR3 reads CASSNRDEQYF. CDR3 nucleotides: TGCGCCAGCTCTAATCGGGACGAGCAGTACTTC.

In regard to this clone: This sample includes further DNA sequences coding for the same CDR3. V usage is TRBV5-1 and J usage is TRBJ2-5, with 8 bases fitting TRBD2. The V gene end was trimmed by 0 bases and the J gene end by 5 bases; junction bases not matched to a gene: 0. The CDR3 covers 13 residues. From germline, CDR1 is SGHRS and CDR2 YFSETQ. The CDR3: CASSLGGGETQYF. As DNA, the CDR3 is TGCGCCAGCAGCTTGGGCGGGGGGGAGACCCAGTACTTC.

The chain is built from TRBV14 and TRBJ2-1; TRBD2 aligns across 11 bases. This CDR3 has 16 amino acids. Germline assignment: CDR1 SGHDN and CDR2 FVKESK. The junction had 4 bases not matched to a gene; V was cut back by 0 bases and J by 6 bases. The CDR3 region has the DNA TGTGCCAGCAGCCAAGATAGGGGACTAGCGGCCAATGAGCAGTTCTTC. Protein sequence: CASSQDRGLAANEQFF.

The chain employs TRBV19 and TRBJ2-2, with 9 bases that match TRBD1. The length of the CDR3 is 15 residues. Trimming took 5 bases from V and 7 from J; bases not matched to a gene: 8. Germline loops: CDR1 LNHDA, CDR2 SQIVND (reference sequence). Here the CDR3 DNA reads TGTGCCAGTAGTCCCGGGACAGGGTGGATCGGGGAGCTGTTTTTT. Amino acid sequence: CASSPGTGWIGELFF.

This sequence joins TRBV5-6 and TRBJ1-1, with 9 bases fitting TRBD1. The CDR3 is 15 amino acids. After removal of 1 base from V and 1 base from J, the junction contained 2 bases not matched to a gene. The V gene's germline CDR1 is SGHDT and CDR2 YYEEEE. The CDR3 is CASSLPTGGNTEAFF. The CDR3, as DNA: TGTGCCAGCAGCTTGCCGACAGGGGGGAACACTGAAGCTTTCTTT.

This rearrangement joins TRBV9 to TRBJ2-3; D may be TRBD2 (6 bases). Germline V gives CDR1 SGDLS, CDR2 YYNGEE. V was trimmed by 7 bases and J by 0 bases, leaving 15 bases between them. The length of the CDR3 is 15 residues. The CDR3 DNA reads TGTGCCAGCGACCTCGGAGGGTCTAGCACAGATACGCAGTATTTT. It codes for CASDLGGSSTDTQYF.

This clone was counted once. The rearrangement uses TRBV5-1 and TRBJ2-3, with 8 bases matching TRBD1. The germline V gene has CDR1 SGHRS and CDR2 YFSETQ. V was clipped by 4 bases and J by 0 bases; unmatched bases: 16. The CDR3 totals 19 residues. CDR3 sequence reads: CASSRGRQGPFLSTDTQYF. In DNA form, the CDR3 reads TGCGCCAGCAGCAGAGGGAGACAGGGGCCTTTCTTAAGCACAGATACGCAGTATTTT.

J is TRBJ1-4 and V is TRBV6-6; 8 positions match TRBD1. There are 16 residues in the CDR3. Trimming at V came to 4 bases and at J to 1 base, leaving 5 bases not matched to a gene. The germline CDR1 and CDR2 sequences are MNHNY and SVGAGI (reference sequence). The chain's CDR3 is CASSFQGAGTNEKLFF. The CDR3 nucleotides are TGTGCCAGCAGTTTTCAGGGGGCAGGAACTAATGAAAAACTGTTTTTT.

The chain couples TRBV2 to TRBJ2-5; 9 positions match TRBD2. CDR3 size: 13 residues. CDR1 and CDR2 from the germline V gene are SNHLY and FYNNEI. V trimming: 6 bases; J trimming: 9 bases; junction bases outside the gene matches: 8. The CDR3 region is CASRAGLARPQYF. CDR3 sequence (DNA): TGTGCCAGCAGAGCGGGACTAGCAAGGCCCCAGTACTTC.

The V call is TRBV5-6, the J call TRBJ2-5; TRBD1 is a possible D gene (6 bases). The J call is in doubt because the DNA end fits TRBJ2-7 better. CDR1 and CDR2 (germline): SGHDT, YYEEEE. The CDR3 is 14 amino acids. The CDR3, as DNA: TGTGCCAGCAGCTTCGTCCGGGACAACTACGAGCAGTACTTC. Protein: CASSFVRDNYEQYF.

About this clone: This sample includes further DNA sequences coding for the same CDR3. J is TRBJ1-3 and V is TRBV30; the D is unclear. Trimming removed 0 bases from V and 0 bases from J, with 6 bases in between. This CDR3 is 14 amino acids long. In germline, CDR1 is GTSNPN, CDR2 SVGIG (reference sequence). This CDR3 reads CAWSVSLSGNTIYF. For the CDR3, the DNA is TGTGCCTGGAGTGTATCTCTCTCTGGAAACACCATATATTTT.

The chain is built from TRBV9 and TRBJ2-1, with 8 bases that match TRBD2. CDR1 SGDLS and CDR2 YYNGEE come from the germline V gene. V was clipped by 0 bases and J by 0 bases; unmatched bases: 11. CDR3 length: 19 residues. The CDR3 DNA reads as TGTGCCAGCAGCGTAGAAAGCGGGGGCATTCCAAGCTCCTACAATGAGCAGTTCTTC. Translation: CASSVESGGIPSSYNEQFF.

The V and J genes are TRBV7-9 and TRBJ2-5; 8 positions agree with TRBD2. After removal of 5 bases from V and 2 bases from J, the junction contained 7 bases not matched to a gene. Germline CDR1 is SEHNR and CDR2 is FQNEAQ (reference sequence). The CDR3 spans 15 residues. This CDR3 is CASSPSGGGQETQYF. CDR3 in DNA: TGTGCCAGCAGCCCCTCGGGGGGGGGACAAGAGACCCAGTACTTC. The variable domain in full, completed from reference TRBV7-9 and TRBJ2-5, reads DTGVSQNPRHKITKRGQNVTFRCDPISEHNRLYWYRQTLGQGPEFLTYFQNEAQLEKSRLLSDRFSAERPKGSFSTLEIQRTEQGDSAMYLCASSPSGGGQETQYFGPGTRLLVL.

This sequence joins TRBV6-5 and TRBJ2-7, with D tentatively TRBD2 (5 bases). V was cut by 6 bases and J by 5 bases, with 8 bases left in between. Germline assignment: CDR1 MNHEY and CDR2 SVGAGI. The CDR3 is 11 amino acids. CDR3 DNA sequence: TGTGCCAGCAGGGGAGTCCACGAGCAGTACTTC. Its protein product is CASRGVHEQYF.

This chain links TRBV9 with TRBJ1-4; D call uncertain. This CDR3 has 15 amino acids. Germline lookup yields CDR1 SGDLS and CDR2 YYNGEE. The V end lost 0 bases, the J end lost 8 bases, and 14 bases lay between the germline ends. The CDR3 coding sequence is TGTGCCAGCAGCGTAGATGAGGGATTAAACGAAAAACTGTTTTTT. Translation gives CASSVDEGLNEKLFF.

This clone appeared a few times. This chain joins TRBV9 and TRBJ1-1; 12 bases line up with TRBD1. The V and J ends lost 5 bases and 3 bases, in that order; junction bases with no gene match: 8. CDR3 length: 16 residues. Germline-derived CDR1 and CDR2 are SGDLS and YYNGEE. The DNA of the CDR3 is TGTGCCAGCAGAGCGAGGGACAGGGGGCCCCACACTGAAGCTTTCTTT. Protein sequence: CASRARDRGPHTEAFF.

This clone was found once. The chain uses TRBV5-1 and TRBJ1-1; weak D call: TRBD1 (5 bases). The CDR3 runs 15 residues. V was pared by 0 bases and J by 5 bases, with 14 bases between. Germline V gene data show CDR1 as SGHRS and CDR2 as YFSETQ. CDR3 nucleotide sequence: TGCGCCAGCAGCTTGGCCTACGGTAAGGGGACTGAAGCTTTCTTT. Translating it yields CASSLAYGKGTEAFF. The full variable domain, in which reference TRBV5-1 and TRBJ1-1 provide the parts outside the CDR3, is KAGVTQTPRYLIKTRGQQVTLSCSPISGHRSVSWYQQTPGQGLQFLFEYFSETQRNKGNFPGRFSGRQFSNSRSEMNVSTLELGDSALYLCASSLAYGKGTEAFFGQGTRLTVV.

This rearrangement joins TRBV9 to TRBJ1-1, with D possibly matching TRBD1 (5 bases). The germline V gene has CDR1 SGDLS and CDR2 YYNGEE. V gave up 0 bases and J gave up 3 bases, with 12 bases separating them. The CDR3 contains 15 residues. CDR3 sequence: CASSVGGGLDTEAFF. The CDR3 DNA reads TGTGCCAGCAGCGTAGGGGGGGGATTGGACACTGAAGCTTTCTTT.

J is TRBJ2-2 and V is TRBV7-6; TRBD2 matches at 11 bases. The V segment lost 3 bases and the J segment 10 bases; nucleotides outside the gene matches: 7. This CDR3 has 15 amino acids. Germline V gives CDR1 SGHVS, CDR2 FNYEAQ. The chain's CDR3 is CASSLPRSGGAELFF. The CDR3 bases are TGTGCCAGCAGCTTGCCCCGTAGCGGGGGGGCGGAGCTGTTTTTT. The variable domain in full, completed from reference TRBV7-6 and TRBJ2-2, reads GAGVSQSPRYKVTKRGQDVALRCDPISGHVSLYWYRQALGQGPEFLTYFNYEAQQDKSGLPNDRFSAERPEGSISTLTIQRTEQRDSAMYRCASSLPRSGGAELFFGEGSRLTVL.

The rearrangement uses TRBV10-2 and TRBJ2-3; D perhaps matches TRBD2 (5 bases). The CDR3 runs 14 residues. CDR1 is WSHSY and CDR2 is SAAADI in the germline V gene. Trimming removed 2 bases at V and 5 bases at J, with 11 bases between. The CDR3 sequence is CASSETRLGDTQYF. In DNA form, the CDR3 reads TGCGCCAGCAGTGAGACTAGATTGGGAGATACGCAGTATTTT.

The rearrangement uses TRBV10-3 and TRBJ2-7; 7 positions match TRBD1. CDR3 size: 15 residues. Germline V gene lookup returns CDR1 ENHRY and CDR2 SYGVKD. The J segment lost 2 bases and the V segment lost 3 bases, leaving 7 bases of the junction unmatched. The DNA for the CDR3 is TGTGCCATCAGTGAAACGGGACAGCTTACCTACGAGCAGTACTTC. It encodes CAISETGQLTYEQYF.

The rearrangement links TRBV7-2 to TRBJ2-3; 7 nucleotides agree with TRBD1. Germline V CDR1 and CDR2: SGHTA, FQGNSA. The J segment lost 1 base and the V segment lost 6 bases, leaving 10 bases of the junction unmatched. The CDR3 spans 16 residues. The CDR3 is CASSAYVTGGTDTQYF. The DNA of the CDR3 is TGTGCCAGCAGTGCTTACGTAACAGGGGGCACAGATACGCAGTATTTT.

The V and J genes are TRBV5-4 and TRBJ1-6; 7 bases match TRBD1. Germline CDR1 and CDR2: SGHNT and YYREEE (reference sequence). The length of the CDR3 is 16 residues. The V and J ends lost 4 bases and 3 bases, in that order; junction bases with no gene match: 7. This CDR3 is CASSPDRDSYNSPLHF. The CDR3, as DNA: TGTGCCAGCAGCCCCGATCGGGACAGCTATAATTCACCCCTCCACTTT.

This chain uses TRBV5-1 with TRBJ1-2, with TRBD1 matching 9 bases. From germline, CDR1 is SGHRS and CDR2 YFSETQ. The CDR3 runs 15 residues. With V trimmed by 0 bases and J by 5 bases, 5 bases remained unmatched. CDR3 sequence: CASSLEGQGNYGYTF. CDR3 nucleotides: TGCGCCAGCAGCTTGGAGGGACAGGGTAATTATGGCTACACCTTC.

The chain combines TRBV9 with TRBJ2-3; D is unclear. This CDR3 has 15 residues. Trimming pared 0 bases from V and 1 base from J, leaving 9 bases between. The germline V gene encodes CDR1 SGDLS and CDR2 YYNGEE. The CDR3: CASSVATTGTDTQYF. Here the CDR3 DNA reads TGTGCCAGCAGCGTAGCTACAACAGGCACAGATACGCAGTATTTT.